A selection of T cell receptor beta chains follows, all from one sample in a study of naive CD8 T cells in extremely preterm neonates. The data were produced by immunoSEQ multiplex PCR, yet TCRdb's version contains in-frame clones alone and is incomplete. This sample yields 7,300 or so clones, of which around 90% are seen a single time; approximately 0.49% belongs to the top ten. Sequenced: naive CD8+ T cells from cord blood. These receptors were taken from a newborn in good health. CDR3s include the opening cysteine and the closing phenylalanine or tryptophan. A D gene is named only where the DNA matches it firmly. A clone size is listed for some rows: how often the clone was seen (once, few, many), or a class if it is expanded.

clone_size,v_call,d_call,j_call,cdr3_nt,cdr3_aa
.,TRBV9,TRBD2,TRBJ2-1,TGTGCCAGCAGCGTAGGAGGGGCCGGGACTAGCAATGAGCAGTTCTTC,CASSVGGAGTSNEQFF
.,TRBV10-1,TRBD1,TRBJ1-2,TGCGCCAGGGACAGGGGTGGCTACACCTTC,CARDRGGYTF
once,TRBV27,TRBD1,TRBJ1-2,TGTGCCAGCAGTTTATCAGGGGGCTATATCTATGGCTACACCTTC,CASSLSGGYIYGYTF
.,TRBV27,.,TRBJ2-5,TGTGCCAGCAGTTTAAGTCGGAGGGCAGAGACCCAGTACTTC,CASSLSRRAETQYF
.,TRBV5-4,.,TRBJ2-4,TGTGCCAGCAGCTTGGTACTAGAGAATGCCAAAAACATTCAGTACTTC,CASSLVLENAKNIQYF
.,TRBV7-9,TRBD1,TRBJ2-5,TGTGCCAGCAGCATATGGGACAGTCCCCAAGAGACCCAGTACTTC,CASSIWDSPQETQYF
.,TRBV6-4,.,TRBJ2-1,TGTGCCAGCAGTGCAGGGGCCGTTTACAATGAGCAGTTCTTC,CASSAGAVYNEQFF
.,TRBV10-2,TRBD2,TRBJ2-2,TGCGCCAGCAGTGGGGCGGGAGGCACCGGGGAGCTGTTTTTT,CASSGAGGTGELFF
.,TRBV9,.,TRBJ2-1,TGTGCCAGCAGCGACGGCGGTTACAATGAGCAGTTCTTC,CASSDGGYNEQFF
once,TRBV27,.,TRBJ1-5,TGTGCCAGCAGTTTACAGGGCAATCAGCCCCAGCATTTT,CASSLQGNQPQHF
few,TRBV7-9,.,TRBJ1-4,TGTGCCAGCAGCTACGGACAGTTCGGCGAAAAACTGTTTTTT,CASSYGQFGEKLFF
.,TRBV5-1,TRBD2,TRBJ2-3,TGCGCCAGCAGCCCGAGGACTAGCGGCACAGATACGCAGTATTTT,CASSPRTSGTDTQYF
.,TRBV4-3,.,TRBJ2-5,TGCGCCAGCAGCCAGTTGACAGGCCAAGAGACCCAGTACTTC,CASSQLTGQETQYF
.,TRBV19,TRBD1,TRBJ1-4,TGTGCCAGTAGTTCAGGGGGCAATGAAAAACTGTTTTTT,CASSSGGNEKLFF
.,TRBV9,TRBD1,TRBJ2-3,TGTGCCAGCAGCGTAGGACAGGGGGCCCTCACAGATACGCAGTATTTT,CASSVGQGALTDTQYF
.,TRBV21-1,.,TRBJ2-7,TGTGCCAGCAGCAAGGCCGAGCGGGAAAGAGGCCACGAGCAGTACTTC,CASSKAERERGHEQYF
.,TRBV9,TRBD2,TRBJ2-3,TGTGCCAGCAGCGTAAACCGAAATACTAGCGGGAGTGTGAGAGATACGCAGTATTTT,CASSVNRNTSGSVRDTQYF
.,TRBV5-1,TRBD1,TRBJ1-1,TGCGCCAGCAGCTTGGCCCAGGGGGGGAACACTGAAGCTTTCTTT,CASSLAQGGNTEAFF
once,TRBV4-1,.,TRBJ2-1,TGCGCCAGCAGCCAAGCCGCCCCAGGGGAGCAGTTCTTC,CASSQAAPGEQFF
.,TRBV29-1,.,TRBJ1-4,TGCAGCGCAACTACGGGACAAGTAGAAAAACTGTTTTTT,CSATTGQVEKLFF
.,TRBV6-5,.,TRBJ1-1,TGTGCCAGCAGTTACGGGACACTCCAGAACACTGAAGCTTTCTTT,CASSYGTLQNTEAFF
.,TRBV7-9,.,TRBJ1-4,TGTGCCAGCAGCTTAGCAGACAGCCCGTATGAAAAACTGTTTTTT,CASSLADSPYEKLFF
.,TRBV29-1,TRBD1,TRBJ2-7,TGCAGCGGGTCTTCCGGGACAGGGGTCTACGAGCAGTACTTC,CSGSSGTGVYEQYF
.,TRBV2,TRBD1,TRBJ1-1,TGTGCCAGCAGGCCAGGACAGGGACATTCCACTGAAGCTTTCTTT,CASRPGQGHSTEAFF
.,TRBV19,.,TRBJ1-5,TGTGCCAGTAGTCTGCGACAGGCCAATCAGCCCCAGCATTTT,CASSLRQANQPQHF
.,TRBV5-5,.,TRBJ2-4,TGTGCCAGCAGCTTGGACTTCGACATGACCGTAGCCAAAAACATTCAGTACTTC,CASSLDFDMTVAKNIQYF
.,TRBV4-1,.,TRBJ2-5,TGCGCCAGCAGCCAAGATGCAGGGGAGACCCAGTACTTC,CASSQDAGETQYF
.,TRBV5-4,.,TRBJ2-1,TGTGCCAGCAGCCCTCCCTTGCGGGAAACAGTTGAGCAGTTCTTC,CASSPPLRETVEQFF
.,TRBV9,.,TRBJ2-7,TGTGCCAGCGGAGGGGGGGCGTCCGAGCAGTACTTC,CASGGGASEQYF
.,TRBV4-3,TRBD1,TRBJ2-7,TGCGCCAGCAGCCAAGACGCTCGGACAGGCAGATTCGAGCAGTACTTC,CASSQDARTGRFEQYF
.,TRBV4-1,TRBD1,TRBJ1-5,TGCGCCAGCAGCCTTGGACAGGGCACTCAGCCCCAGCATTTT,CASSLGQGTQPQHF
.,TRBV29-1,.,TRBJ2-3,TGCAGCGTTGAAGATCTTCCCGGAGATACGCAGTATTTT,CSVEDLPGDTQYF
.,TRBV27,TRBD1,TRBJ2-3,TGTGCCAGCAGTTGGACAGGGGGCACAGATACGCAGTATTTT,CASSWTGGTDTQYF
.,TRBV12-2,.,TRBJ2-1,TGTGCAAGTCGCTGGGGGGAGGCCAGCTCCTACAATGAGCAGTTCTTC,CASRWGEASSYNEQFF
.,TRBV30,TRBD1,TRBJ1-2,TGTGCCTGGAGTATATACAGGGGTGCTGGCTACACCTTC,CAWSIYRGAGYTF
.,TRBV19,.,TRBJ2-2,TGTGCCAGTCGCCGGGGGAAAGATGTCGGGGAGCTGTTTTTT,CASRRGKDVGELFF
once,TRBV9,.,TRBJ1-2,TGTGCCAGCCGGGACATCTATGGCTACACCTTC,CASRDIYGYTF